Listed below are T cell receptor beta chains from one sample, sequenced in a study of shared clonotypes between healthy human individuals. The table came from immunoSEQ multiplex PCR; TCRdb's copy has only in-frame clones and leaves some out. Here the sample spans approximately 2.4 million clones, 90% to 97% being singletons. The source material was naive CD4+ T cells sorted from blood. These receptors were collected from a man younger than 30 in good health. Each CDR3 is given with its conserved first and last residue. The D gene is left open where the match is weak. The listing skips clone size in some rows; elsewhere it reads once, few, many or a size class.

d_call: NA
clone_size: NA
v_call: TRBV4-1
j_call: TRBJ2-1
cdr3_aa: CASSQVGGEQFF
cdr3_nt: TGCGCCAGCAGCCAGGTAGGAGGTGAGCAGTTCTTC

d_call: TRBD2
clone_size: NA
v_call: TRBV4-3
j_call: TRBJ2-7
cdr3_aa: CASSQGVAGGAYEQYF
cdr3_nt: TGCGCCAGCAGCCAAGGAGTAGCGGGAGGGGCCTACGAGCAGTACTTC

d_call: TRBD1
clone_size: NA
v_call: TRBV28
j_call: TRBJ2-1
cdr3_aa: CASSSSGTGSNEQFF
cdr3_nt: TGTGCCAGCAGTTCCTCCGGGACAGGGAGCAATGAGCAGTTCTTC

d_call: TRBD2
clone_size: NA
v_call: TRBV30
j_call: TRBJ2-4
cdr3_aa: CAWSGEGTPKNIQYF
cdr3_nt: TGTGCCTGGAGTGGGGAGGGTACTCCCAAAAACATTCAGTACTTC

d_call: NA
clone_size: NA
v_call: TRBV6-1
j_call: TRBJ1-5
cdr3_aa: CASSEGKGHQGNQPQHF
cdr3_nt: TGTGCCAGCAGTGAAGGGAAGGGCCACCAAGGAAATCAGCCCCAGCATTTT

d_call: NA
clone_size: NA
v_call: TRBV7-2
j_call: TRBJ2-7
cdr3_aa: CASSAGWDLSYEQYF
cdr3_nt: TGTGCCAGCAGCGCCGGGTGGGACCTGTCCTACGAGCAGTACTTC

d_call: NA
clone_size: once
v_call: TRBV9
j_call: TRBJ1-3
cdr3_aa: CASSVGQSSGNTIYF
cdr3_nt: TGTGCCAGCAGCGTCGGGCAGAGCTCTGGAAACACCATATATTTT

d_call: TRBD1
clone_size: once
v_call: TRBV5-4
j_call: TRBJ2-7
cdr3_aa: CASSLGTGVMYEQYF
cdr3_nt: TGTGCCAGCAGCTTAGGAACAGGGGTTATGTACGAGCAGTACTTC

d_call: NA
clone_size: NA
v_call: TRBV2
j_call: TRBJ1-3
cdr3_aa: CASSPDLTGNTIYF
cdr3_nt: TGTGCCAGCAGTCCCGACTTAACTGGAAACACCATATATTTT

d_call: TRBD2
clone_size: NA
v_call: TRBV9
j_call: TRBJ2-7
cdr3_aa: CASSVGEAGGAYEQYF
cdr3_nt: TGTGCCAGCAGCGTAGGGGAAGCGGGAGGGGCCTACGAGCAGTACTTC

d_call: NA
clone_size: NA
v_call: TRBV7-2
j_call: TRBJ2-2
cdr3_aa: CASRSQTSANTGELFF
cdr3_nt: TGTGCCAGCAGGTCCCAGACGTCTGCGAACACCGGGGAGCTGTTTTTT

d_call: NA
clone_size: NA
v_call: TRBV5-6
j_call: TRBJ2-5
cdr3_aa: CASRGAGKETQYF
cdr3_nt: TGTGCCAGCAGGGGGGCAGGGAAAGAGACCCAGTACTTC

d_call: NA
clone_size: NA
v_call: TRBV5-1
j_call: TRBJ2-7
cdr3_aa: CASSSNPSSYEQYF
cdr3_nt: TGCGCCAGCAGCTCCAACCCGAGCTCCTACGAGCAGTACTTC

d_call: TRBD1
clone_size: once
v_call: TRBV19
j_call: TRBJ1-4
cdr3_aa: CASSTSRTGQNEKLFF
cdr3_nt: TGTGCCAGTAGTACCTCTCGGACAGGGCAGAATGAAAAACTGTTTTTT

d_call: NA
clone_size: NA
v_call: TRBV18
j_call: TRBJ1-3
cdr3_aa: CASSPPGSPGNTIYF
cdr3_nt: TGTGCCAGCTCACCACCGGGGAGTCCTGGAAACACCATATATTTT

d_call: NA
clone_size: NA
v_call: TRBV21-1
j_call: TRBJ1-2
cdr3_aa: CASSNMDRAASASYTF
cdr3_nt: TGTGCCAGCAGCAACATGGACAGGGCAGCTTCAGCGAGCTACACCTTC

d_call: TRBD2
clone_size: NA
v_call: TRBV9
j_call: TRBJ2-1
cdr3_aa: CASSSRGLAVNEQFF
cdr3_nt: TGTGCCAGCAGCTCTCGGGGACTAGCGGTTAATGAGCAGTTCTTC

d_call: NA
clone_size: NA
v_call: TRBV27
j_call: TRBJ2-6
cdr3_aa: CASSLPAGRRFSGANVLTF
cdr3_nt: TGTGCCAGCAGTTTACCTGCGGGACGGCGATTCTCTGGGGCCAACGTCCTGACTTTC

d_call: NA
clone_size: NA
v_call: TRBV6-6
j_call: TRBJ2-5
cdr3_aa: CASSWRRGEETQYF
cdr3_nt: TGTGCCAGCAGCTGGAGGAGGGGGGAAGAGACCCAGTACTTC

d_call: NA
clone_size: NA
v_call: TRBV5-1
j_call: TRBJ1-2
cdr3_aa: CASSRVDGANGYTF
cdr3_nt: TGCGCCAGCAGTCGGGTTGACGGGGCGAATGGCTACACCTTC

d_call: TRBD2
clone_size: NA
v_call: TRBV30
j_call: TRBJ2-2
cdr3_aa: CAWVPGLATGELFF
cdr3_nt: TGTGCCTGGGTCCCGGGACTAGCGACCGGGGAGCTGTTTTTT

d_call: NA
clone_size: once
v_call: TRBV4-1
j_call: TRBJ2-3
cdr3_aa: CASSQDRGSTDTQYF
cdr3_nt: TGCGCCAGCAGCCAGGACAGAGGTAGCACAGATACGCAGTATTTT

d_call: NA
clone_size: NA
v_call: TRBV5-1
j_call: TRBJ1-5
cdr3_aa: CASSEGHLGQPQHF
cdr3_nt: TGCGCCAGCAGCGAAGGACACCTCGGTCAGCCCCAGCATTTT